Below, 14 T cell receptor beta chains from the same sample are listed, as sequenced in a study of CD8+ T cells in alopecia areata. RNA was extracted and reverse transcribed into cDNA as the sequencing template. Method: immunoSEQ multiplex PCR; TCRdb's copy keeps in-frame clones and lacks some. The sample has about 200,000 clones; about 61% are singletons. Sequencing input: CD8+ T cells sorted from blood. Receptor source: a human donor in good health.

This clone was counted a single time. The chain links TRBV5-6 to TRBJ2-5; D uncertain. In germline, CDR1 is SGHDT, CDR2 YYEEEE. V lost 0 bases, J lost 5 bases, and 11 bases lay in between. The CDR3 consists of 14 residues. The CDR3 DNA is TGTGCCAGCAGCTTGGAGCCAGTCTCGGAGACCCAGTACTTC. It yields the protein CASSLEPVSETQYF.

The sample holds a few counts of this clone. A much larger clone sits a single nucleotide away, making a read error possible. Other DNA sequences of this sample code for an identical CDR3. The chain uses TRBV7-9 and TRBJ1-1; D is unresolved. The germline V and J ends were trimmed by 3 bases and 1 base, with 3 bases remaining between them. The CDR3 extends over 12 amino acids. Germline CDR1 is SEHNR and CDR2 is FQNEAQ (reference sequence). CDR3 nucleotide sequence: TGTGCCAGCAGCTTCGGGAACACTGAAGCTTTCTTT. This gives the protein CASSFGNTEAFF.

A few counts support this clone. This rearrangement joins TRBV29-1 to TRBJ2-6; D is ambiguous. Per the germline V gene, CDR1 is SQVTM and CDR2 is ANQGSEA. The CDR3 covers 13 residues. V lost 5 bases and J lost 2, with 7 bases in between. DNA of the CDR3: TGCAGCGTTCCCGCAGCTGGGGCCAACGTCCTGACTTTC. It codes for CSVPAAGANVLTF.

This rearrangement joins TRBV5-6 to TRBJ2-3, with 7 bases lining up with TRBD1. The CDR3 is 12 amino acids. The germline V gene encodes CDR1 SGHDT and CDR2 YYEEEE. Losses at the gene ends were 2 bases for V and 10 bases for J; bases not matched to a gene: 4. CDR3: CASSFAGTAQYF. For the CDR3, the DNA is TGTGCCAGCAGCTTCGCCGGGACAGCGCAGTATTTT.

V is TRBV2 and J is TRBJ2-7; 8 positions match TRBD1. Germline CDR1 SNHLY, CDR2 FYNNEI. The ends lost 6 bases at V and 4 bases at J; junction bases unmatched: 8. CDR3 length: 14 residues. The CDR3 spells CASSLTGELYEQYF. For the CDR3, the DNA is TGTGCCAGCAGCCTGACAGGGGAACTTTACGAGCAGTACTTC.

The V call is TRBV4-2, the J call TRBJ2-1, with D possibly called TRBD1 or TRBD2 (5 bases each). V lost 6 bases and J lost 6, with 15 bases in between. The CDR3 totals 14 residues. Germline V gene data show CDR1 as LGHNA and CDR2 as YNFKEQ. The CDR3 nucleotides read TGTGCCAGCAGTCCTTTCCGGGACCCCAATGAGCAGTTCTTC. Translated: CASSPFRDPNEQFF.

The chain joins TRBV27 to TRBJ1-6; perhaps TRBD1 as D (5 bases). V lost 3 bases, J lost 6 bases, and 12 bases lay in between. Looked up from germline, CDR1 is MNHEY and CDR2 is SMNVEV (reference sequence). This CDR3 contains 15 residues. The CDR3 bases are TGTGCCAGCAGTTTGTCGTCGGGACCTAATTCACCCCTCCACTTT. It encodes CASSLSSGPNSPLHF.

The V gene is TRBV7-9, the J gene TRBJ2-2; 10 nucleotides line up with TRBD1. CDR3 length equals 16 residues. J lost 3 bases, V lost 4 bases, and 5 bases had no gene match. CDR1 and CDR2 from the germline V gene are SEHNR and FQNEAQ (reference sequence). In DNA form, the CDR3 reads TGTGCCAGCAGCTCGAGGGACAGGGGCGACACCGGGGAGCTGTTTTTT. It yields the protein CASSSRDRGDTGELFF.

This clone was found a few times. The junction shows a germline mismatch at one end, possibly a read error. This chain connects TRBV7-3 to TRBJ2-2; 7 bases agree with TRBD2. This CDR3 has 16 residues. The germline V gene has CDR1 SGHTA and CDR2 FQGTGA. CDR3: CASTLLRGDPPGELFF. The CDR3 nucleotides are TGTGCCAGCACCTTACTTCGGGGGGACCCCCCCGGGGAGCTGTTTTTT.

The CDR3 bases are TGTGCCAGCTCACCAATAAGGGACACTGAAGCTTTCTTT. Protein: CASSPIRDTEAFF. The chain couples TRBV18 to TRBJ1-1; D remains ambiguous. The CDR3 loop spans 13 amino acids. Germline loops: CDR1 KGHSH, CDR2 LQKENI. Trimming took off 2 bases at V and 3 bases at J, with 7 bases between the two ends.

V is TRBV7-9 and J is TRBJ1-1, with 10 bases that match TRBD1. The CDR3 runs 14 residues. Per the germline V gene, CDR1 is SEHNR and CDR2 is FQNEAQ (reference sequence). The V gene end was trimmed by 5 bases and the J gene end by 6 bases; junction bases not matched to a gene: 6. The CDR3 coding sequence is TGTGCCAGCAGCGGGGGACAGGGGCCGCCTGAAGCTTTCTTT. Amino acid sequence: CASSGGQGPPEAFF.

The rearrangement joins TRBV7-9 to TRBJ2-7; TRBD2 agrees at 7 bases. V dropped 5 bases and J dropped 0; count of bases not matched to a gene: 10. Germline V CDR1 and CDR2: SEHNR, FQNEAQ (reference sequence). The CDR3 covers 16 residues. The CDR3 spells CASSTSGGPGSYEQYF. Here the CDR3 DNA reads TGTGCCAGCAGCACCTCGGGGGGACCGGGCTCCTACGAGCAGTACTTC.

As to this clone: The junction does not match germline at one end; this may be a read error. This sequence joins TRBV13 and TRBJ2-3, with 7 nucleotides matching TRBD1. The CDR3 runs to 14 residues. Per germline, CDR1 PRHDT and CDR2 FYEKMQ (reference sequence). The CDR3 reads CASSLQGNTNTQYF. As DNA, the CDR3 is TGTGCCAGCAGTTTACAGGGGAACACAAATACGCAGTATTTT. The full variable domain, its missing parts supplied by reference TRBV13 and TRBJ2-3, is AAGVIQSPRHLIKEKRETATLKCYPIPRHDTVYWYQQGPGQDPQFLISFYEKMQSDKGSIPDRFSAQQFSDYHSELNMSSLELGDSALYFCASSLQGNTNTQYFGPGTRLTVL.

V and J are TRBV29-1 and TRBJ2-1, with D unclear. Germline CDR1 reads SQVTM; CDR2 reads ANQGSEA. Between the trimmed V and J ends, which lost 0 bases and 4 bases, there was a span of 10 bases. The CDR3 extends over 14 amino acids. CDR3 in amino acids: CSVEDPGSYNEQFF. The DNA for the CDR3 is TGCAGCGTTGAAGATCCAGGCTCATACAATGAGCAGTTCTTC.